The rows below give T cell receptor beta chains drawn from one sample of a study of cytomegalovirus exposure and HLA in healthy donors. Using immunoSEQ multiplex PCR, the repertoire was profiled, and TCRdb retains in-frame clones only, with some absent. The sample shows about 89,000 clones, 9.4% of them seen only once. Specimen: PBMCs. The receptors derive from a man between 45 and 60 years old in good health and CMV-seropositive. Each CDR3 is given with its conserved first and last residue. The D gene is left open where the match is weak. A row's size may be missing; if present it is once, few, many or a size class.

j_call | clone_size | d_call | v_call | cdr3_nt | cdr3_aa
TRBJ1-2 | few | NA | TRBV18 | TGTGCCAGCTCACAAGACACCTATGGCTACACCTTC | CASSQDTYGYTF
TRBJ2-7 | NA | NA | TRBV7-3 | TGTGCCAGCAGTCATAAGACGTTACCGCGGATTCACTACGAGCAGTACTTC | CASSHKTLPRIHYEQYF
TRBJ2-5 | NA | TRBD2 | TRBV5-6 | TGTGCCAGCAGCTATACTAGCGGGAGGGCAGGAGGAGAGACCCAGTACTTC | CASSYTSGRAGGETQYF
TRBJ1-1 | medium-sized | NA | TRBV27 | TGTGCCAGCAGTTTAAATACATATGGGAACACTGAAGCTTTCTTT | CASSLNTYGNTEAFF
TRBJ2-7 | few | TRBD1 | TRBV28 | TGTGCCAGCAGTTTCTTAGATCGGACAGGGGGTTACGAGCAGTACTTC | CASSFLDRTGGYEQYF
TRBJ2-7 | NA | TRBD2 | TRBV7-2 | TGTGCCGGCAGACGTAGCGGGAGGGCCGTCGAGCAGTACTTC | CAGRRSGRAVEQYF
TRBJ2-1 | few | NA | TRBV21-1 | TGTGCCAGCAGCAAAGCAGGAGGGCCCGAGTGTGAGCAGTTCTTC | CASSKAGGPECEQFF
TRBJ2-2 | few | TRBD1 | TRBV5-1 | TGCGCCAGCAGCACTGACAGGGGTTGGACCGGGGAGCTGTTTTTT | CASSTDRGWTGELFF
TRBJ2-5 | few | TRBD2 | TRBV10-3 | TGTGCCATCAGTGAAGATAGCGGGAGGGCCCGAGAGACCCAGTACTTC | CAISEDSGRARETQYF
TRBJ1-1 | NA | NA | TRBV28 | TGTGCCAGCAGTGGGTTGGGGGGAGGGGGAACTGAAGCTTTCTTT | CASSGLGGGGTEAFF
TRBJ2-7 | NA | TRBD2 | TRBV30 | TGTGCCTGGAGGCCTACTAGCGCTGAGCAGTACTTC | CAWRPTSAEQYF
TRBJ1-4 | NA | NA | TRBV7-9 | TGTGCCAGCAGCGCCCAACAGTTTGGTAATGAAAAACTGTTTTTT | CASSAQQFGNEKLFF
TRBJ1-2 | NA | NA | TRBV5-1 | TGCGCCAGCCCAAAGAATCTGACAGGTCCCTATGGCTACACCTTC | CASPKNLTGPYGYTF
TRBJ1-1 | NA | NA | TRBV29-1 | TGCAGCGTCTACGCGGGTGCGAACACTGAAGCTTTCTTT | CSVYAGANTEAFF
TRBJ2-7 | few | TRBD2 | TRBV6-1 | TGTGCCAGCACTTACACGTTGGGAGGGGTCGAGCAGTACTTC | CASTYTLGGVEQYF
TRBJ2-4 | NA | TRBD1 | TRBV13 | TGTGCCAGCAGCCCTCCGGGACAGGGGGTAAACATTCAGTACTTC | CASSPPGQGVNIQYF
TRBJ1-3 | NA | TRBD1 | TRBV27 | TGTGCCAGCAGTTTGGAGGGGGCGTCAGGAAACACCATATATTTT | CASSLEGASGNTIYF
TRBJ1-5 | few | NA | TRBV5-4 | TGTGCCAGCAGCCCGTCCCCCAATCAGCCCCAGCATTTT | CASSPSPNQPQHF
TRBJ2-1 | NA | NA | TRBV27 | TGTGCCAGCAAGACCCTAAGTAGCCCAAGTGGGAATGAGCAGTTCTTC | CASKTLSSPSGNEQFF